What follows are 24 T cell receptor beta chains derived from one specimen sequenced in a study of blood T cell repertoires in COVID-19. The assay was immunoSEQ multiplex PCR, and TCRdb's table has in-frame clones only and misses some. The sample has some 290,000 clones; approximately 89% are singletons. The sequencing input was peripheral blood. These receptors were taken from a woman in her twenties or thirties with COVID-19, enrolled during active disease.

V and J are TRBV5-4 and TRBJ2-7; tentative D call: TRBD2 (7 bases). This CDR3 has 13 residues. Looked up from germline, CDR1 is SGHNT and CDR2 is YYREEE (reference sequence). V shed 1 base and J shed 5 bases, with 10 bases lying between them. The CDR3 DNA is TGTGCCAGCAGCTTGCGGGGGGCGGACGAGCAGTACTTC. Its protein product is CASSLRGADEQYF.

A single count supports this clone. The V and J genes are TRBV27 and TRBJ1-1; 7 bases align to TRBD1. CDR1 and CDR2 (germline): MNHEY, SMNVEV (reference sequence). The CDR3 length is 16 residues. The V segment lost 10 bases and the J segment 0 bases; nucleotides outside the gene matches: 14. The CDR3 DNA is TGTGCCACCTCCTCCCTCCCAGGGGGGATGAACACTGAAGCTTTCTTT. Protein: CATSSLPGGMNTEAFF.

The V call is TRBV24-1, the J call TRBJ2-2; TRBD2 matches 9 bases. With V trimmed by 2 bases and J by 6 bases, 3 bases remained unmatched. CDR3 length: 15 residues. CDR1 and CDR2 (germline): KGHDR, SFDVKD. The CDR3 sequence is CATSDYLAGPGELFF. CDR3 DNA sequence: TGTGCCACCAGTGATTATCTAGCGGGGCCCGGGGAGCTGTTTTTT.

This clone showed up just a few times. The chain employs TRBV5-4 and TRBJ2-1; tentative D call: TRBD2 (6 bases). V was clipped by 6 bases and J by 2 bases, with 15 bases between them. CDR1 is SGHNT, CDR2 YYREEE, per germline (reference sequence). This CDR3 is 15 amino acids long. The CDR3 here is CASNTGVGAYNEQFF. The CDR3 DNA sequence: TGTGCCAGCAACACGGGGGTGGGGGCCTACAATGAGCAGTTCTTC.

This chain uses TRBV19 with TRBJ2-2, with 7 bases fitting TRBD1. The CDR3 has 18 residues. V was clipped by 5 bases and J by 2 bases; unmatched bases: 14. Germline V gives CDR1 LNHDA, CDR2 SQIVND (reference sequence). The CDR3 spells CASSDRVLASANTGELFF. CDR3 DNA: TGTGCCAGTAGTGACAGGGTTCTCGCCTCAGCAAACACCGGGGAGCTGTTTTTT.

The chain carries TRBV4-1 and TRBJ1-4, with 10 bases identical to TRBD1. With V trimmed by 3 bases and J by 0 bases, 4 bases remained unmatched. The CDR3 spans 17 residues. The V gene's germline CDR1 is MGHRA and CDR2 YSYEKL. CDR3 amino acids: CASSQVGQGPTNEKLFF. CDR3 nucleotides: TGCGCCAGCAGCCAGGTGGGACAGGGGCCAACTAATGAAAAACTGTTTTTT.

The table lists this clone with a count of one. Here the CDR3 DNA reads TGTGCCAGCAAGTACGCTAGCGGGGAAGTAGATACGCAGTATTTT. Amino acids: CASKYASGEVDTQYF. The chain is built from TRBV2 and TRBJ2-3; 9 bases agree with TRBD2. V gave up 7 bases and J gave up 5 bases; unmatched junction bases: 10. Germline CDR1 SNHLY, CDR2 FYNNEI. This CDR3 has 15 amino acids.

V gene TRBV12-3 or TRBV12-4 combines with J gene TRBJ2-2; perhaps TRBD1 as D (6 bases). The CDR3 covers 12 residues. V was pared by 6 bases and J by 7 bases, with 9 bases between. This CDR3 reads CASRQGIGELFF. Here the CDR3 DNA reads TGTGCCAGCAGACAGGGTATCGGGGAGCTGTTTTTT.

V and J are TRBV4-2 and TRBJ2-7; D is uncertain. Germline loops: CDR1 LGHNA, CDR2 YNFKEQ. Trimming shortened V by 0 bases and J by 3 bases, and 15 bases separated the two germline ends. CDR3 size: 16 residues. In DNA, the CDR3 is TGTGCCAGCAGCCAAGATCGAGACGACACTTACTACGAGCAGTACTTC. Its translation: CASSQDRDDTYYEQYF.

The chain joins TRBV18 to TRBJ1-1; D is unresolved. Trimming pared 2 bases from V and 7 bases from J, leaving 8 bases between. The CDR3 has 12 residues. From germline, CDR1 is KGHSH and CDR2 LQKENI. The CDR3 here is CASSPLAGEAFF. DNA for the CDR3: TGTGCCAGCTCACCATTAGCGGGTGAAGCTTTCTTT.

V is TRBV11-2 and J is TRBJ2-3; TRBD1 agrees at 11 bases. The V segment lost 3 bases and the J segment 6 bases; nucleotides outside the gene matches: 5. The CDR3 is 15 residues long. The germline V gene encodes CDR1 SGHAT and CDR2 FQNNGV. The CDR3: CASSFRTGGADTQYF. The CDR3 coding sequence is TGTGCCAGCAGCTTTCGGACAGGGGGCGCCGATACGCAGTATTTT.

The rearrangement uses TRBV9 and TRBJ2-2, with 9 bases that match TRBD1. The CDR3 has 17 amino acids. CDR1 and CDR2 from the germline V gene are SGDLS and YYNGEE. The J segment lost 1 base and the V segment lost 3 bases, leaving 7 bases of the junction unmatched. The CDR3 DNA reads TGTGCCAGCAGCGGGGAGCGGGACAGGGTGAACACCGGGGAGCTGTTTTTT. As protein: CASSGERDRVNTGELFF.

The rearrangement joins TRBV15 to TRBJ2-5; 9 bases map to TRBD2. The CDR3 loop spans 13 amino acids. V trimming: 5 bases; J trimming: 5 bases; junction bases outside the gene matches: 3. Germline lookup yields CDR1 LNHNV and CDR2 YYDKDF (reference sequence). The CDR3 region is CATSFLAGETQYF. Here the CDR3 DNA reads TGTGCCACCAGCTTTCTAGCGGGGGAGACCCAGTACTTC.

This clone was found once. The rearrangement joins TRBV18 to TRBJ2-3; 11 bases map to TRBD2. In germline, CDR1 is KGHSH, CDR2 LQKENI. V shed 3 bases, J shed 0 bases, and the junction held 5 bases outside the gene matches. The CDR3 consists of 17 residues. This CDR3 is CASSPRTSGHSTDTQYF. CDR3 in DNA: TGTGCCAGCTCACCGAGGACTAGCGGGCATAGCACAGATACGCAGTATTTT.

This clone was seen only a few times. V usage is TRBV7-9 and J usage is TRBJ1-1; no firm D call. V gave up 3 bases and J gave up 7 bases, with 15 bases separating them. The length of the CDR3 is 14 residues. Germline CDR1 reads SEHNR; CDR2 reads FQNEAQ (reference sequence). For the CDR3, the DNA is TGTGCCAGCAGCTTTCTTGGTGGCGGCCTTGAAGCTTTCTTT. It translates to CASSFLGGGLEAFF.

V is TRBV6-5 and J is TRBJ1-2; possible D gene TRBD1, 5 bases. CDR1 and CDR2 (germline): MNHEY, SVGAGI. The CDR3 spans 14 residues. The ends were cut back, 6 bases at V and 4 bases at J, with 15 bases in the middle. In nucleotides, the CDR3 is TGTGCCAGCAGAGGTCGGGGACTAGGCTATGGCTACACCTTC. Translation gives CASRGRGLGYGYTF.

CDR3 protein: CASSPTGQSYEQYF. DNA of the CDR3: TGTGCCAGCTCACCAACAGGACAGTCCTACGAGCAGTACTTC. The V call is TRBV18, the J call TRBJ2-7; D possibly corresponds to TRBD1 (6 bases). Trimming cost V 2 bases and J 1 base, with 9 bases left between them. Germline CDR1 reads KGHSH; CDR2 reads LQKENI. CDR3 length: 14 residues.

The rearrangement joins TRBV5-1 to TRBJ1-2; D perhaps matches TRBD1 (5 bases). The CDR3 sequence is 15 residues long. Between the trimmed V and J ends, which lost 0 bases and 0 bases, there was a span of 9 bases. CDR1 and CDR2 from the germline V gene are SGHRS and YFSETQ. The CDR3 sequence is CASSLAGGANYGYTF. The DNA of the CDR3 is TGCGCCAGCAGCTTGGCCGGGGGAGCTAACTATGGCTACACCTTC.

The V call is TRBV12-3 or TRBV12-4, the J call TRBJ2-1; D possibly corresponds to TRBD2 (5 bases). Trimming shortened V by 5 bases and J by 8 bases, and 10 bases separated the two germline ends. The CDR3 runs 12 residues. The CDR3 DNA reads TGTGCCAGCAGTCCGGGGATCGATGAGCAGTTCTTC. Its translation is CASSPGIDEQFF.

The J gene is TRBJ2-7, the V gene TRBV5-1; no clear D gene. V gave up 1 base and J gave up 5 bases, with 13 bases separating them. Germline CDR1 and CDR2: SGHRS and YFSETQ. CDR3 size: 14 residues. CDR3: CASSLPGFGDEQYF. In DNA, the CDR3 is TGCGCCAGCAGCTTGCCCGGGTTTGGAGACGAGCAGTACTTC.

This chain's CDR3 is CASSLAGVAGDKQFF. CDR3 sequence (DNA): TGCGCCAGCAGCTTGGCCGGGGTAGCGGGGGATAAGCAGTTCTTC. The chain is built from TRBV5-1 and TRBJ2-1, with 9 bases matching TRBD2. The V and J ends lost 0 bases and 11 bases, in that order; junction bases with no gene match: 9. CDR1 and CDR2 from the germline V gene are SGHRS and YFSETQ. The CDR3 runs 15 residues. Combining the CDR3 with reference TRBV5-1 and TRBJ2-1 gives the whole variable domain KAGVTQTPRYLIKTRGQQVTLSCSPISGHRSVSWYQQTPGQGLQFLFEYFSETQRNKGNFPGRFSGRQFSNSRSEMNVSTLELGDSALYLCASSLAGVAGDKQFFGPGTRLTVL.

CDR3 sequence reads: CASSTGEGMNTEAFF. DNA of the CDR3: TGTGCCAGTAGTACCGGGGAGGGGATGAACACTGAAGCTTTCTTT. The V and J genes are TRBV19 and TRBJ1-1; D may be TRBD1 (5 bases). The germline gives CDR1 LNHDA, CDR2 SQIVND (reference sequence). The CDR3 has 15 residues. The V end was cut by 4 bases, the J end by 0 bases, with 12 bases between.

The chain has TRBV19 and TRBJ2-7; 8 bases are shared with TRBD1. The CDR3 consists of 12 residues. Germline-derived CDR1 and CDR2 are LNHDA and SQIVND (reference sequence). Unmatched junction bases numbered 6, after V lost 9 bases and J lost 5 bases. CDR3 sequence: CASGQGVDEQYF. The CDR3 DNA follows: TGTGCCAGCGGACAGGGAGTGGACGAGCAGTACTTC.

V gene TRBV4-1 combines with J gene TRBJ2-7, with a weak D call TRBD1 (6 bases). Germline-derived CDR1 and CDR2 are MGHRA and YSYEKL. The CDR3 is 15 residues long. The V and J ends lost 0 bases and 2 bases respectively, with 11 bases between them. The CDR3 loop reads CASSQDHRVPYEQYF. CDR3 bases: TGCGCCAGCAGCCAAGACCACAGGGTACCCTACGAGCAGTACTTC.